The 12 T cell receptor beta chains below come from one sample, sequenced in a study of cytomegalovirus exposure and HLA in healthy donors. The PCR had 60 Vbeta and 13 Jbeta primers. Only in-frame clones appear in the TCRdb table, and some are missing; sequencing was by immunoSEQ multiplex PCR. The sample contains more than 150,000 clones, around 83% of which appear only once. The specimen was PBMCs. Receptors were obtained from a girl aged 2 to 9 in good health and CMV-seropositive.

This chain links TRBV28 with TRBJ1-5, with 10 nucleotides matching TRBD1. This CDR3 is 17 amino acids long. V shed 6 bases and J 0 bases; nucleotides not matched to a gene: 8. Germline V lookup: CDR1 MDHEN, CDR2 SYDVKM. The DNA for the CDR3 is TGTGCCAGCAGACGGACAGGGGGGTTTAATAGCAATCAGCCCCAGCATTTT. Protein: CASRRTGGFNSNQPQHF.

The chain has TRBV6-5 and TRBJ2-7; the match to TRBD2 covers 7 bases. Losses at the gene ends were 2 bases for V and 3 bases for J; bases not matched to a gene: 7. CDR1 is MNHEY and CDR2 is SVGAGI in the germline V gene. This CDR3 has 15 residues. The CDR3 DNA reads TGTGCCAGCAGTTACGGGGCAGGGAGGGACTACGAGCAGTACTTC. Protein: CASSYGAGRDYEQYF.

Only a few counts were recorded for this clone. The rearrangement links TRBV2 to TRBJ1-4, with 9 bases that match TRBD1. V lost 6 bases, J lost 8 bases, and 7 bases stayed unmatched. Germline CDR1 is SNHLY and CDR2 is FYNNEI. The CDR3 is made up of 14 amino acids. The DNA for the CDR3 is TGTGCCAGCAGCACACAGGGGGCAGGGGAAAAACTGTTTTTT. Protein: CASSTQGAGEKLFF.

The rearrangement uses TRBV4-1 and TRBJ1-5; a possible D gene is TRBD1 (6 bases). V was shortened by 4 bases and J by 7 bases, with 23 bases between the two germline ends. The germline gives CDR1 MGHRA, CDR2 YSYEKL. The CDR3 spans 17 residues. Here the CDR3 reads CASSPRTLGGGRQPQHF. The CDR3 DNA sequence: TGCGCCAGCAGCCCCCGAACCCTAGGGGGGGGACGGCAGCCCCAGCATTTT.

V and J are TRBV5-1 and TRBJ2-3; 9 nucleotides align to TRBD2. The CDR3 covers 16 residues. The germline V gene encodes CDR1 SGHRS and CDR2 YFSETQ. V shed 0 bases and J 4 bases; nucleotides not matched to a gene: 6. The CDR3: CASSLALAGRPDTQYF. The CDR3 coding sequence is TGCGCCAGCAGCTTGGCTCTAGCGGGGAGGCCAGATACGCAGTATTTT.

The rearrangement uses TRBV5-1 and TRBJ2-1; 12 positions match TRBD2. Germline values: CDR1 SGHRS, CDR2 YFSETQ. CDR3 length: 17 residues. The ends lost 2 bases at V and 6 bases at J; junction bases unmatched: 9. In DNA form, the CDR3 reads TGCGCCAGCAGCTTAAAATCTAGCGGGGGGGCGGTCAATGAGCAGTTCTTC. It specifies CASSLKSSGGAVNEQFF.

The rearrangement joins TRBV6-1 to TRBJ2-2; 9 positions agree with TRBD1. The J segment lost 3 bases and the V segment lost 6 bases, leaving 5 bases of the junction unmatched. This CDR3 has 15 residues. The germline V gene has CDR1 MNHNS and CDR2 SASEGT. The CDR3 reads CASSFTGGDTGELFF. The DNA of the CDR3 is TGTGCCAGCAGCTTCACAGGGGGCGACACCGGGGAGCTGTTTTTT.

This clone was counted a single time. The V call is TRBV2, the J call TRBJ1-6; 8 bases match TRBD1. With V trimmed by 3 bases and J by 7 bases, 11 bases remained unmatched. The germline CDR1 and CDR2 sequences are SNHLY and FYNNEI. This CDR3 region has 17 residues. This CDR3 reads CASSDGQGIGGNSPLHF. As DNA, the CDR3 is TGTGCCAGCAGTGACGGACAGGGAATAGGTGGCAATTCACCCCTCCACTTT.

The gene calls are TRBV14 and TRBJ2-5; 9 nucleotides line up with TRBD2. The CDR3 runs 16 residues. V shed 0 bases and J 5 bases; nucleotides not matched to a gene: 7. CDR1 is SGHDN and CDR2 is FVKESK in the germline V gene. For the CDR3, the DNA is TGTGCCAGCAGCCAAGACCGGGTAGCGGGAGTTGAGACCCAGTACTTC. Translating it yields CASSQDRVAGVETQYF. The full variable domain, in which reference TRBV14 and TRBJ2-5 provide the parts outside the CDR3, is EAGVTQFPSHSVIEKGQTVTLRCDPISGHDNLYWYRRVMGKEIKFLLHFVKESKQDESGMPNNRFLAERTGGTYSTLKVQPAELEDSGVYFCASSQDRVAGVETQYFGPGTRLLVL.

Written as DNA, the CDR3 is TGTGCCAGCAGCTCCCCCGACAGGGTGGGCAATCAGCCCCAGCATTTT. Its protein is CASSSPDRVGNQPQHF. The chain employs TRBV7-6 and TRBJ1-5; 7 bases line up with TRBD1. Unmatched junction bases numbered 8, after V lost 4 bases and J lost 2 bases. This CDR3 has 16 amino acids. In germline, CDR1 is SGHVS, CDR2 FNYEAQ.

The V call is TRBV5-1, the J call TRBJ2-5; 10 bases line up with TRBD2. The trim removed 7 bases at V and 5 bases at J, leaving 11 bases unmatched. There are 15 residues in the CDR3. CDR1 is SGHRS, CDR2 YFSETQ, per germline. The CDR3 nucleotides are TGCGCCAGCCGAGGAGCGGGAGGGCCGAGGGAGACCCAGTACTTC. This encodes CASRGAGGPRETQYF.

The chain uses TRBV18 and TRBJ1-4; 12 bases map to TRBD1. This CDR3 is built from 15 residues. Trimming cost V 3 bases and J 7 bases; bases outside gene matches: 3. CDR1 is KGHSH, CDR2 LQKENI, per germline. The CDR3 DNA reads as TGTGCCAGCTCACCGGGGACAGGGGGCGCTGAAAAACTGTTTTTT. As protein: CASSPGTGGAEKLFF.